Presented here are 30 T cell receptor beta chains from one specimen sequenced in a study of Tregs in tolerant kidney transplant recipients. Here immunoSEQ multiplex PCR was the method, and the copy in TCRdb shows in-frame clones only, minus some. The table has approximately 98,000 clones, almost 90% seen once. Sample: CD4+ T cells from blood, taken before the transplant. The receptors originated from a human donor who received a combined kidney and bone marrow transplant.

The CDR3 DNA reads as TGTGCCAGCAGCGCGGGCCCCGGGACTGAAGCTTTCTTT. Amino acids: CASSAGPGTEAFF. The chain employs TRBV5-6 and TRBJ1-1; D is unresolved. Germline values: CDR1 SGHDT, CDR2 YYEEEE. Trimming took off 4 bases at V and 5 bases at J, with 12 bases between the two ends. The CDR3 is 13 amino acids.

In DNA form, the CDR3 reads TGTGCCAGCAGCCAAGAGGGACTAGCGGGAACATACAATGAGCAGTTCTTC. This codes for CASSQEGLAGTYNEQFF. This chain uses TRBV4-2 with TRBJ2-1; TRBD2 aligns across 13 bases. CDR3 length: 17 residues. Germline loops: CDR1 LGHNA, CDR2 YNFKEQ. Losses at the gene ends were 0 bases for V and 4 bases for J; bases not matched to a gene: 3.

The chain combines TRBV19 with TRBJ1-2; a weak D match, TRBD1 (6 bases). The ends were cut back, 3 bases at V and 3 bases at J, with 17 bases in the middle. Looked up from germline, CDR1 is LNHDA and CDR2 is SQIVND (reference sequence). The CDR3 consists of 16 residues. CDR3 protein: CASSIPPQGIDYGYTF. For the CDR3, the DNA is TGTGCCAGTAGTATCCCACCGCAGGGGATCGACTATGGCTACACCTTC.

The chain links TRBV10-1 to TRBJ2-1; TRBD1 agrees at 7 bases. Germline trimming cut 4 bases from V and 9 bases from J; bases unmatched to any gene: 6. CDR1 WNHNN and CDR2 SYGVQD come from the germline V gene (reference sequence). This CDR3 is built from 13 residues. CDR3 nucleotides: TGCGCCAGCAGTGTAGAGGGGGCAGGTGAGCAGTTCTTC. This sequence encodes CASSVEGAGEQFF.

The chain couples TRBV4-1 to TRBJ1-4; 12 positions agree with TRBD1. J lost 7 bases, V lost 4 bases, and 4 bases had no gene match. Germline V CDR1 and CDR2: MGHRA, YSYEKL. CDR3 length: 15 residues. The CDR3 is CASSPGQGASEKLFF. The DNA for the CDR3 is TGCGCCAGCAGCCCGGGACAGGGGGCTTCTGAAAAACTGTTTTTT.

With respect to this clone: Additional DNA sequences in this sample encode the identical CDR3. J is TRBJ2-7 and V is TRBV28; 9 positions match TRBD1. CDR1 MDHEN and CDR2 SYDVKM come from the germline V gene. V dropped 5 bases and J dropped 0; count of bases not matched to a gene: 8. The CDR3 runs to 16 residues. CDR3 protein: CASSPTYRGRSYEQYF. CDR3 DNA sequence: TGTGCCAGCAGTCCTACTTACAGGGGGCGCTCCTACGAGCAGTACTTC.

The chain employs TRBV6-1 and TRBJ2-2, with D perhaps matching TRBD2 (6 bases). V lost 5 bases and J lost 15, with 13 bases in between. This CDR3 is 11 amino acids long. CDR1 and CDR2 (germline): MNHNS, SASEGT. This CDR3 reads CASSYAGTVFF. CDR3 coding DNA: TGTGCCAGCAGTTACGCGGGAACGGTGTTTTTT.

This clone was seen a few times. The chain is built from TRBV28 and TRBJ1-2; 7 bases agree with TRBD1. The CDR3 covers 13 residues. From germline, CDR1 is MDHEN and CDR2 SYDVKM. J gave up 4 bases and V 8 bases, and 7 bases lay outside the gene matches. The CDR3, as DNA: TGTGCCAGCCAGGGGGGCAGGGCCTATGGCTACACCTTC. It encodes CASQGGRAYGYTF.

The rearrangement uses TRBV6-6 and TRBJ2-7, with TRBD2 matching 9 bases. This CDR3 comprises 14 residues. Trimming took 3 bases from V and 7 from J; bases not matched to a gene: 7. Per germline, CDR1 MNHNY and CDR2 SVGAGI (reference sequence). This CDR3 reads CASSYGGRAREQYF. The CDR3 DNA sequence: TGTGCCAGCAGTTATGGCGGGAGGGCGAGGGAGCAGTACTTC.

This clone was picked up one time. The chain links TRBV6-5 to TRBJ1-1; D not resolved. Per germline, CDR1 MNHEY and CDR2 SVGAGI. This CDR3 is built from 11 residues. The V end was cut by 7 bases, the J end by 1 base, with 4 bases between. The CDR3 loop reads CASIRNTEAFF. The CDR3 region has the DNA TGTGCCAGCATCCGGAACACTGAAGCTTTCTTT.

This clone was detected only once. This chain links TRBV27 with TRBJ2-7; weak D call: TRBD2 (5 bases). In germline, CDR1 is MNHEY, CDR2 SMNVEV (reference sequence). Trimming left V 7 bases short and J 4 bases short, with 17 bases between. The CDR3 is 14 amino acids. The DNA of the CDR3 is TGTGCCAGCATGAGGCAGTTGGGGAGTTACGAGCAGTACTTC. Protein product: CASMRQLGSYEQYF.

V is TRBV6-5 and J is TRBJ2-5, with D possibly TRBD1 on 6 matching bases. The CDR3 has 13 amino acids. Per the germline V gene, CDR1 is MNHEY and CDR2 is SVGAGI. Deletions cut 0 bases from V and 5 bases from J, with 7 bases between. The CDR3 sequence: CASSYSTGETQYF. CDR3 coding DNA: TGTGCCAGCAGTTACTCGACAGGCGAGACCCAGTACTTC.

The V and J genes are TRBV2 and TRBJ1-4; possible D gene TRBD1, 5 bases. CDR1 is SNHLY, CDR2 FYNNEI, per germline. CDR3 length equals 14 residues. Trimming removed 6 bases from V and 5 bases from J, with 13 bases in between. CDR3 sequence (DNA): TGTGCCAGCAGAACGGACATGGGGAATGAAAAACTGTTTTTT. This codes for CASRTDMGNEKLFF.

This chain joins TRBV15 and TRBJ2-7; D is possibly TRBD1 (6 bases). Germline V gene data show CDR1 as LNHNV and CDR2 as YYDKDF (reference sequence). Trimming left V 4 bases short and J 3 bases short, with 16 bases between. The CDR3 extends over 15 amino acids. The DNA of the CDR3 is TGTGCCACCAGCATCCCCGGCAGGGGAGACTACGAGCAGTACTTC. Translating gives CATSIPGRGDYEQYF.

The chain combines TRBV19 with TRBJ1-2, with 7 bases lining up with TRBD1. Germline CDR1 and CDR2: LNHDA and SQIVND (reference sequence). The CDR3 is 15 residues long. The V and J ends lost 4 bases and 6 bases, in that order; junction bases with no gene match: 11. CDR3 protein: CASSRPGTEGHGYTF. The CDR3 DNA reads TGTGCCAGTAGTAGACCCGGGACAGAGGGACATGGCTACACCTTC. Filled out from reference TRBV19 and TRBJ1-2, the complete variable domain reads DGGITQSPKYLFRKEGQNVTLSCEQNLNHDAMYWYRQDPGQGLRLIYYSQIVNDFQKGDIAEGYSVSREKKESFPLTVTSAQKNPTAFYLCASSRPGTEGHGYTFGSGTRLTVV.

This chain links TRBV10-3 with TRBJ1-6, with D unresolved. V gave up 3 bases and J gave up 0 bases, with 6 bases separating them. The CDR3 runs to 15 residues. Germline CDR1 ENHRY, CDR2 SYGVKD. The chain's CDR3 is CAISDRSSYNSPLHF. In DNA form, the CDR3 reads TGTGCCATCAGTGACCGGAGCTCCTATAATTCACCCCTCCACTTT.

The chain links TRBV6-6 to TRBJ2-3; 9 positions match TRBD1. V lost 7 bases and J lost 6; bases outside the gene matches: 14. CDR1 is MNHNY, CDR2 SVGAGI, per germline (reference sequence). The CDR3 totals 16 residues. The CDR3 reads CASNYRGRIGIDTQYF. The CDR3 DNA reads TGTGCCAGCAACTACAGGGGGCGCATTGGTATCGATACGCAGTATTTT.

V is TRBV10-3 and J is TRBJ1-2; D might be TRBD1 (5 bases). CDR1 is ENHRY and CDR2 is SYGVKD in the germline V gene. V lost 2 bases to trimming and J lost 2 bases, with 9 bases between them. This CDR3 is 14 amino acids long. The CDR3 loop is CAISEKGLNYGYTF. The DNA of the CDR3 is TGTGCCATCAGTGAGAAGGGACTAAACTATGGCTACACCTTC.

This clone was seen a handful of times. The genes are TRBV27 and TRBJ2-7; tentative D call: TRBD2 (6 bases). The length of the CDR3 is 14 residues. CDR1 and CDR2 from the germline V gene are MNHEY and SMNVEV (reference sequence). Deletions cut 5 bases from V and 2 bases from J, with 13 bases between. The CDR3 loop is CASSPWTTPYEQYF. CDR3 DNA: TGTGCCAGCAGTCCCTGGACTACTCCCTACGAGCAGTACTTC.

The chain couples TRBV5-1 to TRBJ2-2, with D perhaps TRBD1 (6 bases). V was clipped by 7 bases and J by 5 bases, with 15 bases between them. The CDR3 length is 14 residues. Germline CDR1 and CDR2: SGHRS and YFSETQ. The CDR3 is CASAPTRGTGELFF. CDR3 nucleotides: TGCGCCAGCGCCCCCACTAGGGGGACCGGGGAGCTGTTTTTT.

The V call is TRBV30, the J call TRBJ2-7, with 7 positions matching TRBD2. The CDR3 has 12 residues. With V trimmed by 4 bases and J by 3 bases, 3 bases remained unmatched. CDR1 GTSNPN and CDR2 SVGIG come from the germline V gene (reference sequence). Here the CDR3 reads CAWTSGDYEQYF. CDR3 in DNA: TGTGCCTGGACTAGCGGTGACTACGAGCAGTACTTC.

This chain joins TRBV6-1 and TRBJ1-1; tentative D call: TRBD1 (5 bases). The V and J ends lost 6 bases and 4 bases respectively, with 15 bases between them. Germline V CDR1 and CDR2: MNHNS, SASEGT. The CDR3 is 14 amino acids. This CDR3 is CASSSTGQATEAFF. The CDR3 nucleotides are TGTGCCAGCAGCTCGACTGGACAAGCCACTGAAGCTTTCTTT.

This clone was seen a handful of times. The chain links TRBV6-5 to TRBJ2-7; perhaps TRBD1 as D (6 bases). CDR1 is MNHEY and CDR2 is SVGAGI in the germline V gene. V was cut by 6 bases and J by 5 bases, with 17 bases left in between. The CDR3 is 14 amino acids. The CDR3 DNA follows: TGTGCCAGCAGCCGCAGGGGAACGTTGGACGAGCAGTACTTC. This translates into CASSRRGTLDEQYF.

This chain connects TRBV5-6 to TRBJ2-5, with 8 bases that match TRBD1. Germline CDR1 is SGHDT and CDR2 is YYEEEE. V trimming: 4 bases; J trimming: 1 base; junction bases outside the gene matches: 6. The CDR3 has 15 amino acids. CDR3 loop: CASSPDRGLQETQYF. CDR3 DNA: TGTGCCAGCAGCCCAGACAGGGGCCTCCAAGAGACCCAGTACTTC.

This rearrangement joins TRBV7-2 to TRBJ1-1; possible D gene TRBD1, 6 bases. CDR1 and CDR2 (germline): SGHTA, FQGNSA. The V end was cut by 3 bases, the J end by 3 bases, with 14 bases between. The CDR3 sequence is 15 residues long. CDR3: CASSFIRGGDTEAFF. In DNA form, the CDR3 reads TGTGCCAGCAGCTTTATCAGGGGTGGGGACACTGAAGCTTTCTTT. The whole variable domain, filled in from reference TRBV7-2 and TRBJ1-1, reads GAGVSQSPSNKVTEKGKDVELRCDPISGHTALYWYRQSLGQGLEFLIYFQGNSAPDKSGLPSDRFSAERTGGSVSTLTIQRTQQEDSAVYLCASSFIRGGDTEAFFGQGTRLTVV.

The chain is built from TRBV6-1 and TRBJ1-5; TRBD1 matches at 8 bases. CDR1 is MNHNS, CDR2 SASEGT, per germline. This CDR3 has 16 amino acids. V trimming: 4 bases; J trimming: 4 bases; junction bases outside the gene matches: 9. This CDR3 reads CASSVRRDRTNQPQHF. CDR3 bases: TGTGCCAGCAGTGTACGCCGGGACAGGACGAATCAGCCCCAGCATTTT.

The chain recombines TRBV4-1 with TRBJ1-1, with a weak D call TRBD1 (5 bases). Trimming left V 4 bases short and J 1 base short, with 19 bases between. The germline V gene has CDR1 MGHRA and CDR2 YSYEKL. This CDR3 contains 17 residues. CDR3 nucleotide sequence: TGCGCCAGCAGCCTGCGGGAACCAGGGCTGTCGAACACTGAAGCTTTCTTT. Its translation is CASSLREPGLSNTEAFF.

DNA of the CDR3: TGCGCCAGCACCCTGGGGAGCTTCGGCGAGCAGTTCTTC. Amino acids: CASTLGSFGEQFF. This chain connects TRBV5-1 to TRBJ2-1, with D possibly TRBD2 on 5 matching bases. Trimming shortened V by 6 bases and J by 10 bases, and 17 bases separated the two germline ends. There are 13 residues in the CDR3. Germline V gene data show CDR1 as SGHRS and CDR2 as YFSETQ.

The CDR3 sequence: CATGTGAVEKLFF. In DNA form, the CDR3 reads TGTGCCACCGGGACAGGGGCGGTTGAAAAACTGTTTTTT. V is TRBV25-1 and J is TRBJ1-4; 10 nucleotides agree with TRBD1. Germline values: CDR1 MGHDK, CDR2 SYGVNS. V dropped 10 bases and J dropped 7; count of bases not matched to a gene: 6. The CDR3 is 13 amino acids. The whole variable domain, filled in from reference TRBV25-1 and TRBJ1-4, reads EADIYQTPRYLVIGTGKKITLECSQTMGHDKMYWYQQDPGMELHLIHYSYGVNSTEKGDLSSESTVSRIRTEHFPLTLESARPSHTSQYLCATGTGAVEKLFFGSGTQLSVL.

J is TRBJ2-7 and V is TRBV6-6; D gene ambiguous. CDR3 length: 11 residues. Trimming shortened V by 7 bases and J by 7 bases, and 11 bases separated the two germline ends. The germline V gene has CDR1 MNHNY and CDR2 SVGAGI (reference sequence). The DNA for the CDR3 is TGTGCCAGCATGAGGAAAACGGAGCAGTACTTC. It specifies CASMRKTEQYF.